These 7 T cell receptor beta chains were all obtained from the same sample, sequenced in a study of cytomegalovirus exposure and HLA in healthy donors (TCRdb year 2017). Libraries were built with the immunoSEQ multiplex PCR assay. For the multiplex PCR, a mixture combining 60 forward primers for TCR Vbeta segments and 13 reverse primers for TCR Jbeta segments was used. TCRdb's version of the immuneACCESS table is confined to in-frame rearrangements and falls short of the full clone set. An unresolved V gene accounts for under half of the shortfall where checked; the remainder is of unknown origin. The sample data list over 100,000 clones, and approximately 87% of these were observed just once. The top ten hold 2.6% of the sample. The sequenced material came from PBMCs. Receptors originate from a man in his forties in good health and CMV-seronegative.

The V and J genes are TRBV19 and TRBJ1-6, with D possibly TRBD1 on 6 matching bases. V dropped 5 bases and J dropped 7 bases, with 9 bases sitting between them. CDR1 is LNHDA and CDR2 is SQIVND in the germline V gene (reference sequence). The CDR3 is made up of 13 amino acids. The CDR3 coding sequence is TGTGCCAGTAGTGAGGGGGGGAATTCACCCCTCCACTTT. Residues: CASSEGGNSPLHF.

V and J are TRBV5-1 and TRBJ2-1; 8 nucleotides line up with TRBD1. This CDR3 is built from 15 residues. CDR1 and CDR2 (germline): SGHRS, YFSETQ. V was pared by 0 bases and J by 7 bases, with 6 bases of the junction left unmatched. CDR3 region: CASSLVPGGSNEQFF. CDR3 bases: TGCGCCAGCAGCTTGGTGCCAGGGGGCTCGAATGAGCAGTTCTTC.

V gene TRBV29-1 combines with J gene TRBJ2-3; 8 nucleotides line up with TRBD1. Losses at the gene ends were 5 bases for V and 4 bases for J; bases not matched to a gene: 11. The CDR3 length is 15 residues. CDR1 SQVTM and CDR2 ANQGSEA come from the germline V gene. The CDR3 loop is CSVILTGGESDTQYF. CDR3 bases: TGCAGCGTTATACTAACAGGGGGTGAGTCAGATACGCAGTATTTT.

This clone was detected a few times. The V call is TRBV6-5, the J call TRBJ1-2; tentatively, D is TRBD1 (6 bases). Trimming took off 6 bases at V and 7 bases at J, with 18 bases between the two ends. The germline gives CDR1 MNHEY, CDR2 SVGAGI. This CDR3 comprises 14 residues. The CDR3 bases are TGTGCCAGCAGGAAACAGGGTAGTAATGGTGGCTACACCTTC. Translated, it gives CASRKQGSNGGYTF.

The CDR3 coding sequence is TGTGCCAGCTCACCACCCGGACAGGGTGGTAATCAGCCCCAGCATTTT. This gives the protein CASSPPGQGGNQPQHF. The rearrangement uses TRBV18 and TRBJ1-5; 8 bases match TRBD1. In germline, CDR1 is KGHSH, CDR2 LQKENI. J gave up 4 bases and V 0 bases, and 5 bases lay outside the gene matches. The CDR3 length is 16 residues.

The chain joins TRBV13 to TRBJ2-5, with TRBD1 identical over 7 bases. TRBJ2-7 explains the end of the DNA better; the J call may be wrong. Germline V gives CDR1 PRHDT, CDR2 FYEKMQ (reference sequence). The CDR3 sequence is 13 residues long. In DNA, the CDR3 is TGTGCCAGCAGCTTAACAGGGGCCTACGAGCAGTACTTC. This sequence encodes CASSLTGAYEQYF.

V and J are TRBV5-1 and TRBJ2-5, with 9 bases aligning to TRBD2. Germline V CDR1 and CDR2: SGHRS, YFSETQ. This CDR3 comprises 15 residues. V lost 2 bases and J lost 1; bases outside the gene matches: 3. The CDR3 DNA sequence: TGCGCCAGCAGCTTTAGCGGGGGCCCCCAAGAGACCCAGTACTTC. Translating gives CASSFSGGPQETQYF.